This T cell receptor (beta chain) emerged from a study of T cell responses to AZD1222 COVID-19 vaccine. Using immunoSEQ multiplex PCR, the repertoire was profiled, and TCRdb retains in-frame clones only, with some absent. This sample has nearly 95,000 clones; 80% to 90% occur once, and the top ten carry over 2%. The CDR3 covers 12 residues. CDR1 and CDR2 (germline): WSHSY, SAAADI. The ends were cut back, 5 bases at V and 5 bases at J, with 9 bases in the middle. Whole-study findings and limits: The sample set comprised mostly white British donors with more females, and clonal diversity was possibly underestimated. Seropositive status at baseline applied to only a handful of AZD1222 recipients. Dominant at 160-218 and 743-854, vaccine-associated CD4 TCRs also spanned spike.

Comments on this clone: The antigen is not known.

The sample consisted of peripheral blood, taken 28 days after the second AZD1222 dose. This chain links TRBV10-2 with TRBJ1-2; D is unresolved. This clonotype was obtained from an adult who received the AZD1222 COVID-19 vaccine. The DNA for the CDR3 is TGCGCCAGCAGTCCCTCGGGATATGGCTACACCTTC. Amino acid sequence: CASSPSGYGYTF.